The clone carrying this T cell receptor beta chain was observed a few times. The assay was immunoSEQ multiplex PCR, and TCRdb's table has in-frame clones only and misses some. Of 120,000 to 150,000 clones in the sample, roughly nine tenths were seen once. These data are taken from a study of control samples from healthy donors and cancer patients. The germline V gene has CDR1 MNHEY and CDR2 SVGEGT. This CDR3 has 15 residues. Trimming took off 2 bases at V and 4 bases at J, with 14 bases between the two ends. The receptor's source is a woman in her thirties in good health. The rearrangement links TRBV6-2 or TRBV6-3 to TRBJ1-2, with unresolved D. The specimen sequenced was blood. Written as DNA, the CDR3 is TGTGCCAGCAGTTACAGTCCCATGGCCCCCTATGGCTACACCTTC. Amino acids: CASSYSPMAPYGYTF.